The TCR beta chain under discussion was sequenced for a study of radiotherapy plus CTLA-4 blockade in lung cancer. Sequencing used immunoSEQ multiplex PCR; TCRdb keeps in-frame clones, though not all of them. The sample lists some 62,000 clones, approximately 80% seen once, with approximately 4.5% in the top ten. This clone showed up just once. Each patient with chemo-refractory metastatic non-small-cell lung cancer was treated with focal radiation plus CTLA-4 blockade using ipilimumab. V gave up 5 bases and J gave up 4 bases; unmatched junction bases: 5. Germline V CDR1 and CDR2: KGHSH, LQKENI. This CDR3 is built from 15 residues.

The chain has TRBV18 and TRBJ1-2, with TRBD1 matching 12 bases. The clonotype was recovered from a human donor with non-small cell lung cancer who had a complete response to radiotherapy plus ipilimumab. The material sequenced was peripheral blood, taken from a patient treated with radiotherapy plus ipilimumab. This chain's CDR3 is CASSSGQGAGYGYTF. The CDR3 DNA is TGTGCCAGCTCATCGGGACAGGGGGCGGGCTATGGCTACACCTTC.